Below are 11 T cell receptor beta chains sequenced from a single sample in a study of high-grade serous ovarian cancer treatment subgroups. The tumor samples were collected prior to definitive surgery or chemotherapy. Sequencing was performed with immunoSEQ multiplex PCR; in TCRdb, only in-frame clones are kept and a portion is missing. The sample has 8,800 or so clones, 55% to 75% seen once. Source material: tumor tissue. The source is a human donor with high-grade serous ovarian cancer.

This clone came up once. The rearrangement links TRBV9 to TRBJ2-1; 11 positions match TRBD2. Germline CDR1 and CDR2: SGDLS and YYNGEE. V trimming: 0 bases; J trimming: 8 bases; junction bases outside the gene matches: 7. This CDR3 is built from 16 residues. CDR3 protein: CASSVGGSGRADEQFF. CDR3 in DNA: TGTGCCAGCAGCGTAGGTGGTAGCGGGAGGGCCGATGAGCAGTTCTTC. The full variable domain, with the rest looked up from reference TRBV9 and TRBJ2-1, is DSGVTQTPKHLITATGQRVTLRCSPRSGDLSVYWYQQSLDQGLQFLIQYYNGEERAKGNILERFSAQQFPDLHSELNLSSLELGDSALYFCASSVGGSGRADEQFFGPGTRLTVL.

The chain is built from TRBV4-2 and TRBJ2-7, with 13 bases fitting TRBD2. The V segment lost 1 base and the J segment 4 bases; nucleotides outside the gene matches: 4. The germline gives CDR1 LGHNA, CDR2 YNFKEQ. The CDR3 loop spans 16 amino acids. The CDR3 region has the DNA TGTGCCAGCAGCCAAGCTACTAGCGGGAGGGCATACGAGCAGTACTTC. This gives the protein CASSQATSGRAYEQYF.

The V gene is TRBV7-9, the J gene TRBJ2-5, with D unclear. The CDR3 length is 11 residues. V lost 5 bases and J 2 bases, leaving 3 bases between the germline ends. Germline CDR1 SEHNR, CDR2 FQNEAQ (reference sequence). The CDR3 loop reads CASSLQETQYF. Written as DNA, the CDR3 is TGTGCCAGCAGCCTACAAGAGACCCAGTACTTC.

The chain uses TRBV29-1 and TRBJ1-4; 7 bases are shared with TRBD1. The CDR3 runs 13 residues. With V trimmed by 5 bases and J by 4 bases, 4 bases remained unmatched. Germline CDR1 is SQVTM and CDR2 is ANQGSEA. CDR3 sequence reads: CSVRDSINEKLFF. DNA for the CDR3: TGCAGCGTTAGGGACAGTATTAATGAAAAACTGTTTTTT.

The CDR3 DNA sequence: TGTGCCAGCAGCTCCGGACTAGCCTCCTACGAGCAGTACTTC. This gives the protein CASSSGLASYEQYF. The V and J genes are TRBV11-2 and TRBJ2-7; 8 bases map to TRBD2. Germline assignment: CDR1 SGHAT and CDR2 FQNNGV. The V segment lost 4 bases and the J segment 0 bases; nucleotides outside the gene matches: 2. This CDR3 spans 14 amino acids.

The chain is built from TRBV21-1 and TRBJ2-7; the table's TRBD1 call for D was not verified on the DNA. TRBV21-1 is annotated as a pseudogene. This CDR3 is 20 amino acids long. The CDR3 coding sequence is TGTGCCAGCAGCGAAAGAGTACCTAAAGGGAGGGGGACAGGGCCGTACGAGCAGTACTTC. The encoded protein is CASSERVPKGRGTGPYEQYF.

J is TRBJ2-5 and V is TRBV5-1; maybe TRBD2 (6 bases). The CDR3 is 14 residues long. Germline V CDR1 and CDR2: SGHRS, YFSETQ. Trimming stripped 4 bases from V and 5 bases from J, with 15 bases between. DNA of the CDR3: TGCGCCAGCAGCCTGACTAGGAAGGGGGAGACCCAGTACTTC. It encodes CASSLTRKGETQYF.

By proportion, this clone is medium-sized. The chain carries TRBV7-9 and TRBJ1-2; a possible D gene is TRBD1 (5 bases). The germline CDR1 and CDR2 sequences are SEHNR and FQNEAQ (reference sequence). V was shortened by 6 bases and J by 4 bases, with 15 bases between the two germline ends. The CDR3 sequence is 14 residues long. CDR3 in amino acids: CASSFGGRTYGYTF. The CDR3, as DNA: TGTGCCAGCAGTTTCGGGGGACGGACCTATGGCTACACCTTC.

V usage is TRBV28 and J usage is TRBJ1-3; D remains ambiguous. Between the trimmed V and J ends, which lost 2 bases and 4 bases, there was a span of 9 bases. The CDR3 loop spans 14 amino acids. Germline V CDR1 and CDR2: MDHEN, SYDVKM. The CDR3 reads CASSLGRAGNTIYF. CDR3 DNA sequence: TGTGCCAGCAGTTTAGGTCGGGCAGGAAACACCATATATTTT.

The J gene is TRBJ2-3, the V gene TRBV5-4; D may match TRBD1 or TRBD2 (5 bases each). The germline V and J ends were trimmed by 0 bases and 2 bases, with 13 bases remaining between them. This CDR3 is 16 amino acids long. CDR1 SGHNT and CDR2 YYREEE come from the germline V gene (reference sequence). The CDR3 protein is CASSLVVRGSTDTQYF. The CDR3 DNA follows: TGTGCCAGCAGCTTGGTCGTGAGGGGATCCACAGATACGCAGTATTTT.

This chain links TRBV5-5 with TRBJ2-7; 9 nucleotides line up with TRBD2. The CDR3 spans 15 residues. J was trimmed by 2 bases and V by 4 bases; bases with no gene match: 7. CDR1 SGHKS and CDR2 YYEKEE come from the germline V gene (reference sequence). The CDR3 DNA follows: TGTGCCAGCAGCCCCGGGACTAGCAGACCCTACGAGCAGTACTTC. Translating gives CASSPGTSRPYEQYF.